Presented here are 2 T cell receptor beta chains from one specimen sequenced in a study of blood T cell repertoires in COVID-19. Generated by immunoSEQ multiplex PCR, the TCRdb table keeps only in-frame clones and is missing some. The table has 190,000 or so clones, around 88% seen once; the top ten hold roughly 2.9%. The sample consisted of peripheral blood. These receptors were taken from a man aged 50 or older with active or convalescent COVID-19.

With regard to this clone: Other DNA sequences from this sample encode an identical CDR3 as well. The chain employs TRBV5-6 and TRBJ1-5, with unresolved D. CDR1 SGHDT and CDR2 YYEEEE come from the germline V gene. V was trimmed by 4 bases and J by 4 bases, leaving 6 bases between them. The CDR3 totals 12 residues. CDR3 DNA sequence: TGTGCCAGCAGCCGGGGAAATCAGCCCCAGCATTTT. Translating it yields CASSRGNQPQHF.

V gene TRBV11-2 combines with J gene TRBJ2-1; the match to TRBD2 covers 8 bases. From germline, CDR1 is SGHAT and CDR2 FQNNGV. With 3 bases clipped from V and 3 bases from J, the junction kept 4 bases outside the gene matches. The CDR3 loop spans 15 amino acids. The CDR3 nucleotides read TGTGCCAGCAGCTTTGGGGGACTAGTCTACAATGAGCAGTTCTTC. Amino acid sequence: CASSFGGLVYNEQFF.